This T cell receptor (beta chain) was obtained from a study of beta chain features in type 1 diabetes (dated 2018 in TCRdb). About the study as a whole: No differences in mean age, gender distribution, total cell number or subset yield were found between patients and healthy donors. Across all samples, some 110,000,000 sorted cells were examined, and cell number per subset correlated strongly with RNA yield. The study compared TCRB repertoires of sorted circulating CD4+ T cell subsets between recently diagnosed type 1 diabetes patients and matched healthy donors. Whereas all 30 or so donors provided naive and central memory subsets, regulatory and stem cell-like memory subsets were isolated from just 8 patients and roughly 8 healthy donors. Results the study describes overall, beyond this receptor: Naive, central memory and regulatory TCRB repertoires appeared more similar among patients than among healthy donors. Shorter templates might be favored by PCR, yet because patient and control samples were amplified and corrected together, any such skew would affect both groups equally. In all four CD4+ subsets, TCRB CDR3 length was moderately but significantly shorter in type 1 diabetes patients. HLA sub-analyses involved small numbers of individuals, so any influence of HLA type on TCRB rearrangement remained unresolved. Sequencing cDNA rather than genomic DNA could over-represent highly expressing activated cells, although activation and CD3 levels did not differ between groups. Fewer insertions and more nucleotide deletions at VDJ recombination sites were observed in patients with type 1 diabetes, implying thymic rearrangement abnormalities.

The High Capacity cDNA Reverse Transcription Kit was used to reverse transcribe all of the isolated RNA, meaning that expressed TCRB transcripts were what got sequenced. For stem cell-like memory T cell samples, survey-depth immunoSEQ sequencing was used, averaging approximately 910,000 total reads per sample. Sorted cells were lysed in RLT buffer, and RNA was extracted using DNase-treated RNeasy Micro or Mini kits according to cell number. To prevent cross-contamination, every cell subset was processed on its own, while patient and healthy donor samples were processed together. Using the immunoSEQ multiplex PCR, TCRB sequences were amplified from cDNA into 87-bp fragments spanning the CDR3 region. Sequencing of the amplicons was done on the Illumina HiSeq platform. As for the authors' bioinformatics: Synthetic template baselines were used to correct PCR bias computationally, reads within Hamming distance 2 were collapsed, and singletons that could not be merged were discarded. By aligning reads against IMGT, V, D and J genes, CDR3 length, and insertions or deletions at six rearrangement sites were assigned. Clonotype counts were normalized to sorted cell number within each subset before computing true diversity and Gini coefficients with the tcR R package. Repertoire sharing was quantified using the overlap coefficient calculated on TCRB nucleotide sequences. TCRdb took this table from immuneACCESS and kept in-frame rearrangements with V and J called. Such tables lack part of the clones; where checked against another copy, unresolved V genes explain under half of the gap, and the rest is unexplained. That table gives V, J and clone size, and the DNA gave D and trimming. The table for this sample lists about 110,000 clones; 30% to 40% of them were counted only once. About 0.07% of the sample comes from the top ten.

This clone was seen more than once but under ten times. Its recognized antigen is unknown. No much larger clonotype is one base removed from it; base qualities were not supplied. From each donor, a single peripheral blood sample of around 120 mL on average was drawn into heparinised tubes. Naive, central memory, regulatory and stem cell-like memory CD4+ T cells were sorted on a BD FACSAria II using a panel including CD45RO, CCR7, CD25, CD127, CD95 and CD27. Purity was above 95% for every sorted population. PBMCs were isolated right away by Lymphoprep density gradient centrifugation and were stained directly, without culture. So that batch effects would be minimized, each experiment stained and sorted samples in pairs, pairing one healthy donor with one patient. The source material was stem cell memory CD4+ T cells from blood. The label giving this sample's cell subset or site can be read as: stem cell-like memory CD4+ T cells. The TCR originated in a woman under 30 in good health.

The nucleotide sequence is TGTGCCACCAGCAGAGGTGGGGGCGGTCCATATAGCAATCAGCCCCAGCATTTT. This encodes CATSRGGGGPYSNQPQHF. The rearranged segments are TRBV15 and TRBJ1-5; perhaps TRBD1 is the D gene, with 6 bases matching. V drops 1 base and J drops 0 bases, leaving 16 bases in between. As encoded in the germline V gene (reference sequence), CDR1 is LNHNV while CDR2 is YYDKDF. Including the terminal cysteine and phenylalanine, the CDR3 comprises 18 residues. Just the 54-base CDR3 DNA is kept, in frame starting at base 1.